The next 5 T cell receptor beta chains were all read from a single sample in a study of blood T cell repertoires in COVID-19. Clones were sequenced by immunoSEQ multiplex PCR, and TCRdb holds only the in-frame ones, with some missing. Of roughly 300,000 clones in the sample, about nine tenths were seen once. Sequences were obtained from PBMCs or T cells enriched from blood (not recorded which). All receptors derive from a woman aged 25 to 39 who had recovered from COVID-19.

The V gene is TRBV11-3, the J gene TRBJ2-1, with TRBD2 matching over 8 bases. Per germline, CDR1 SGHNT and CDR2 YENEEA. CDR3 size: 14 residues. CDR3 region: CASRRSGRNNEQFF. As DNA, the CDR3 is TGTGCTTCCCGACGAAGCGGGAGAAACAATGAGCAGTTCTTC.

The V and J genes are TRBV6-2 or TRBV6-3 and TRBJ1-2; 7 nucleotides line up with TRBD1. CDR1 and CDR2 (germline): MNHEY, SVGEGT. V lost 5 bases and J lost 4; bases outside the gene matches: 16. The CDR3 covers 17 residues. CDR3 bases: TGTGCCAGCAGTATACTGGGACCTTTGGGACAGCCCTATGGCTACACCTTC. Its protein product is CASSILGPLGQPYGYTF.

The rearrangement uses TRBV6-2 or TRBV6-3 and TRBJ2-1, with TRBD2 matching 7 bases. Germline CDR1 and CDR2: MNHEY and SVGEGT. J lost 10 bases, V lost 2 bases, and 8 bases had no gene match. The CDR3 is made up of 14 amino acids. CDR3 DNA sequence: TGTGCCAGCAGTTACCTCATAGCGGGTGTAGAGCAGTTCTTC. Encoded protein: CASSYLIAGVEQFF.

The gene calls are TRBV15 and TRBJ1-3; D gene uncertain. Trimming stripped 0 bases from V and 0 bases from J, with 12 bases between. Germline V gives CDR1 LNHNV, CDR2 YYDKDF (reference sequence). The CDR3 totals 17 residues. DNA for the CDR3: TGTGCCACCAGCAGAGATGAGCCTGGGAGCTCTGGAAACACCATATATTTT. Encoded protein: CATSRDEPGSSGNTIYF.

In DNA form, the CDR3 reads TGTGCCAGTAGTATAGGGGAAAGGCTTCTAGCGGACAATGAGCAGTTCTTC. Protein sequence: CASSIGERLLADNEQFF. The genes are TRBV19 and TRBJ2-1; 7 positions match TRBD2. Trimming took 1 base from V and 5 from J; bases not matched to a gene: 11. This CDR3 is 17 amino acids long. Looked up from germline, CDR1 is LNHDA and CDR2 is SQIVND (reference sequence).